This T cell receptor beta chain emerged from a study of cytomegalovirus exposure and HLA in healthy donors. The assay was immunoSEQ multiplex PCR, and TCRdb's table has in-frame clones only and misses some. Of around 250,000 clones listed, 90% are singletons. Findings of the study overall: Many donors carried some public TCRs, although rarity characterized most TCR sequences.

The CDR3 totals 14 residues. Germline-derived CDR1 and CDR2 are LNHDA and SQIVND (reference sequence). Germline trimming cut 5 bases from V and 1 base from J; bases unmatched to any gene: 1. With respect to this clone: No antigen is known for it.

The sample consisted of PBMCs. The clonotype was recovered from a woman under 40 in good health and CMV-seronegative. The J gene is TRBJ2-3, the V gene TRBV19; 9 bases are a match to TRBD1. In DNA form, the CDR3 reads TGTGCCAGTAGTGGGGACAGGGGCACAGATACGCAGTATTTT. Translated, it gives CASSGDRGTDTQYF.